The 6 T cell receptor beta chains given below trace back to one sample, sequenced in a study of cytomegalovirus exposure and HLA in healthy donors (dated by TCRdb to about 2017). Library method: the immunoSEQ multiplex PCR assay. A mixture of 60 forward primers for TCR Vbeta segments and 13 reverse primers for TCR Jbeta segments was used in the multiplex PCR. Imported from immuneACCESS, the table was reduced by TCRdb to in-frame sequences with V and J called. These copies leave out some clones; in studies compared against another copy, an unresolved V gene accounts for under half, and the cause of the remainder is not known. Within this sample are just under 250,000 clones, with around 80% of them counted one time only. In total, the top ten clones hold 5.4% of the sample. Sequencing input: PBMCs. The receptor set was obtained from a woman in her 40s in good health and CMV-seropositive.

The rearrangement uses TRBV5-1 and TRBJ2-5; TRBD1 matches at 7 bases. Trimming removed 3 bases from V and 4 bases from J; junction bases left unmatched: 15. The CDR3 runs to 17 residues. Germline V gives CDR1 SGHRS, CDR2 YFSETQ. The CDR3 DNA sequence: TGCGCCAGCAGCTCGAACCCCCCCGACAGGGTCGGAGAGACCCAGTACTTC. This codes for CASSSNPPDRVGETQYF. The variable domain in full, completed from reference TRBV5-1 and TRBJ2-5, reads KAGVTQTPRYLIKTRGQQVTLSCSPISGHRSVSWYQQTPGQGLQFLFEYFSETQRNKGNFPGRFSGRQFSNSRSEMNVSTLELGDSALYLCASSSNPPDRVGETQYFGPGTRLLVL.

This chain uses TRBV5-4 with TRBJ1-5, with 7 bases aligning to TRBD1. Per germline, CDR1 SGHNT and CDR2 YYREEE (reference sequence). The CDR3 has 14 residues. V lost 9 bases, J lost 1 base, and 7 bases stayed unmatched. CDR3 sequence: CATSQGLSNQPQHF. The CDR3 DNA sequence: TGTGCCACCTCACAGGGGTTGAGCAATCAGCCCCAGCATTTT.

The V and J genes are TRBV9 and TRBJ1-5; D is perhaps TRBD1 (5 bases). V was shortened by 3 bases and J by 4 bases, with 11 bases between the two germline ends. Germline CDR1 and CDR2: SGDLS and YYNGEE. This CDR3 comprises 14 residues. This CDR3 reads CASSDEPGNQPQHF. DNA for the CDR3: TGTGCCAGCAGCGACGAACCAGGGAATCAGCCCCAGCATTTT.

CDR3 protein: CASSIDRSTGELFF. The DNA of the CDR3 is TGTGCCAGTAGTATAGATCGTAGCACCGGGGAGCTGTTTTTT. The V gene is TRBV19, the J gene TRBJ2-2, with no clear D. From germline, CDR1 is LNHDA and CDR2 SQIVND (reference sequence). Trimming took 0 bases from V and 4 from J, leaving 6 bases between them. The length of the CDR3 is 14 residues.

This chain connects TRBV11-3 to TRBJ2-1; TRBD2 agrees at 9 bases. CDR3 length: 18 residues. Looked up from germline, CDR1 is SGHNT and CDR2 is YENEEA. The ends lost 0 bases at V and 2 bases at J; junction bases unmatched: 8. CDR3 coding DNA: TGTGCCAGCAGCTTAGATGGGCTAGCGGGGATTCCCTACAATGAGCAGTTCTTC. This encodes CASSLDGLAGIPYNEQFF.

This sequence joins TRBV14 and TRBJ2-2; D unresolved. CDR1 and CDR2 from the germline V gene are SGHDN and FVKESK. The CDR3 spans 15 residues. V was trimmed by 1 base and J by 6 bases, leaving 12 bases between them. The CDR3 reads CASSQVAVKAGELFF. The CDR3 DNA is TGTGCCAGCAGCCAAGTGGCGGTAAAGGCCGGGGAGCTGTTTTTT.